One and the same sample provided the 19 T cell receptor beta chains below, sequenced in a study of blood T cell repertoires in COVID-19 (dated by TCRdb to about 2020). Library preparation used the immunoSEQ multiplex PCR assay. The source is immuneACCESS, and TCRdb retained only in-frame sequences with V and J called. Part of the clones is not carried over; for the studies checked, unresolved V genes explain less than half of this, and the remainder is unexplained. The sample records about 280,000 clones, more than 75% of which are singletons. Roughly 8.5% of the sample is held by the ten biggest clonotypes. The sample comprised peripheral blood. These TCRs come from a man in his forties or fifties with active or convalescent COVID-19.

V is TRBV24-1 and J is TRBJ2-3; 7 bases match TRBD1. The CDR3 loop spans 14 amino acids. V shed 9 bases, J shed 3 bases, and the junction held 8 bases outside the gene matches. CDR1 is KGHDR, CDR2 SFDVKD, per germline. The CDR3 loop reads CATGDRVGTDTQYF. The DNA for the CDR3 is TGTGCCACCGGAGACAGGGTAGGAACAGATACGCAGTATTTT.

The chain is built from TRBV5-1 and TRBJ2-1; D gene unclear. V was cut by 4 bases and J by 7 bases, with 15 bases left in between. The CDR3 is made up of 14 amino acids. Germline CDR1 and CDR2: SGHRS and YFSETQ. The CDR3 sequence: CASSLDLTSNEQFF. The CDR3 bases are TGCGCCAGCAGCCTAGATCTAACGAGTAATGAGCAGTTCTTC.

V usage is TRBV5-4 and J usage is TRBJ1-3, with TRBD1 matching 7 bases. Germline trimming cut 4 bases from V and 0 bases from J; bases unmatched to any gene: 10. The CDR3 extends over 17 amino acids. Germline values: CDR1 SGHNT, CDR2 YYREEE (reference sequence). The chain's CDR3 is CASSTTRTGLSGNTIYF. Written as DNA, the CDR3 is TGTGCCAGCAGCACTACCCGGACAGGCCTCTCTGGAAACACCATATATTTT.

This chain uses TRBV4-2 with TRBJ2-1; TRBD2 agrees at 9 bases. The germline CDR1 and CDR2 sequences are LGHNA and YNFKEQ. The CDR3 extends over 16 amino acids. Unmatched junction bases numbered 9, after V lost 1 base and J lost 8 bases. CDR3 sequence reads: CASSQGPAGGVDEQFF. The CDR3 region has the DNA TGTGCCAGCAGCCAAGGGCCAGCGGGAGGTGTAGATGAGCAGTTCTTC.

The V and J genes are TRBV7-6 and TRBJ1-1; 7 bases fit TRBD1. V lost 2 bases, J lost 3 bases, and 9 bases stayed unmatched. The CDR3 is 16 residues long. Germline V gene data show CDR1 as SGHVS and CDR2 as FNYEAQ. CDR3 region: CASSLTRQGSDTEAFF. The CDR3 bases are TGTGCCAGCAGCTTAACCCGACAGGGATCGGACACTGAAGCTTTCTTT.

The J gene is TRBJ1-5, the V gene TRBV19, with a tentative D call TRBD1 (5 bases). CDR1 is LNHDA and CDR2 is SQIVND in the germline V gene (reference sequence). The V and J ends lost 2 bases and 5 bases respectively, with 10 bases between them. This CDR3 is built from 14 residues. CDR3 DNA: TGTGCCAGTAGTATATTCGGGGGGGATCAGCCCCAGCATTTT. Protein sequence: CASSIFGGDQPQHF.

The CDR3 loop is CALKPRDSLTSGLYEQYF. DNA for the CDR3: TGCGCCCTGAAGCCTCGGGACTCGCTCACTAGCGGGTTATACGAGCAGTACTTC. The chain is built from TRBV23-1 and TRBJ2-7, with 9 nucleotides matching TRBD2. TRBV23-1 is treated as an ORF (open reading frame) with a function not yet certain. The V segment lost 11 bases and the J segment 4 bases; nucleotides outside the gene matches: 24. The CDR3 totals 18 residues.

The chain couples TRBV9 to TRBJ2-2, with D perhaps matching TRBD2 (5 bases). The CDR3 contains 14 residues. The V end was cut by 2 bases, the J end by 4 bases, with 9 bases between. Germline-derived CDR1 and CDR2 are SGDLS and YYNGEE. The CDR3 here is CASSVYGGTGELFF. Here the CDR3 DNA reads TGTGCCAGCAGCGTGTACGGAGGCACCGGGGAGCTGTTTTTT.

The chain is built from TRBV29-1 and TRBJ2-6; 7 nucleotides agree with TRBD1. Germline assignment: CDR1 SQVTM and CDR2 ANQGSEA. The CDR3 is 16 amino acids. V lost 6 bases, J lost 3 bases, and 11 bases stayed unmatched. Here the CDR3 DNA reads TGCAGCGTACCATCACACCCAGGGGGTGGGGCCAACGTCCTGACTTTC. Encoded protein: CSVPSHPGGGANVLTF.

This sequence joins TRBV7-6 and TRBJ2-5; TRBD1 matches at 7 bases. J gave up 4 bases and V 4 bases, and 3 bases lay outside the gene matches. This CDR3 has 13 residues. Per germline, CDR1 SGHVS and CDR2 FNYEAQ. The CDR3 is CASSSNRGETQYF. CDR3 DNA: TGTGCCAGCAGCTCCAACAGGGGAGAGACCCAGTACTTC.

This clone was picked up one time. The chain combines TRBV9 with TRBJ2-2; 8 nucleotides align to TRBD1. After removal of 3 bases from V and 1 base from J, the junction contained 5 bases not matched to a gene. Per germline, CDR1 SGDLS and CDR2 YYNGEE. The CDR3 totals 16 residues. The CDR3: CASSGTGRGNTGELFF. The CDR3 DNA follows: TGTGCCAGCAGCGGGACAGGGCGGGGGAACACCGGGGAGCTGTTTTTT.

The chain employs TRBV7-9 and TRBJ2-7, with 11 bases matching TRBD2. Unmatched junction bases numbered 6, after V lost 3 bases and J lost 5 bases. This CDR3 has 15 residues. Germline-derived CDR1 and CDR2 are SEHNR and FQNEAQ (reference sequence). The DNA of the CDR3 is TGTGCCAGCAGCTTTACTAGCGGGAGTATCCACGAGCAGTACTTC. Translated: CASSFTSGSIHEQYF. Drawing the rest from reference TRBV7-9 and TRBJ2-7, the complete variable domain is DTGVSQNPRHKITKRGQNVTFRCDPISEHNRLYWYRQTLGQGPEFLTYFQNEAQLEKSRLLSDRFSAERPKGSFSTLEIQRTEQGDSAMYLCASSFTSGSIHEQYFGPGTRLTVT.

The chain joins TRBV5-6 to TRBJ1-4; TRBD1 might be the D (5 bases). V was clipped by 4 bases and J by 0 bases, with 13 bases between them. Germline-derived CDR1 and CDR2 are SGHDT and YYEEEE. The CDR3 contains 16 residues. This chain's CDR3 is CASSDGWGATNEKLFF. CDR3 nucleotide sequence: TGTGCCAGCAGCGACGGGTGGGGGGCAACTAATGAAAAACTGTTTTTT.

The chain joins TRBV6-2 or TRBV6-3 to TRBJ2-7; the match to TRBD2 covers 7 bases. The J segment lost 3 bases and the V segment lost 6 bases, leaving 5 bases of the junction unmatched. The germline V gene encodes CDR1 MNHEY and CDR2 SVGEGT. This CDR3 spans 13 amino acids. CDR3 bases: TGTGCCAGCAGCAACGGGGGGAACTACGAGCAGTACTTC. Translated: CASSNGGNYEQYF.

This rearrangement joins TRBV5-5 to TRBJ2-3; TRBD2 matches 9 bases. The CDR3 runs to 16 residues. V trimming: 1 base; J trimming: 0 bases; junction bases outside the gene matches: 3. Germline V gene sequence: CDR1 SGHKS, CDR2 YYEKEE (reference sequence). The CDR3 loop reads CASSLWRGGSTDTQYF. The CDR3 region has the DNA TGTGCCAGCAGCTTGTGGCGGGGGGGAAGCACAGATACGCAGTATTTT.

The V gene is TRBV15, the J gene TRBJ1-5; 12 nucleotides align to TRBD1. CDR1 LNHNV and CDR2 YYDKDF come from the germline V gene (reference sequence). Unmatched junction bases numbered 6, after V lost 5 bases and J lost 4 bases. The CDR3 spans 16 residues. The CDR3: CATSLSGQGANQPQHF. The CDR3 DNA reads TGTGCCACCAGCCTTTCGGGACAGGGGGCAAATCAGCCCCAGCATTTT.

The chain combines TRBV6-5 with TRBJ1-1, with 7 bases that match TRBD1. The CDR3 consists of 14 residues. Looked up from germline, CDR1 is MNHEY and CDR2 is SVGAGI. V shed 2 bases and J 4 bases; nucleotides not matched to a gene: 4. The CDR3 loop is CASSYRGQGTEAFF. The CDR3 DNA reads as TGTGCCAGCAGTTACAGGGGGCAGGGCACTGAAGCTTTCTTT.

The chain links TRBV20-1 to TRBJ2-3; D is perhaps TRBD2 (5 bases). Trimming removed 6 bases from V and 7 bases from J, with 11 bases in between. From germline, CDR1 is DFQATT and CDR2 SNEGSKA (reference sequence). The CDR3 is made up of 11 amino acids. CDR3 sequence: CSAISGNTQYF. As DNA, the CDR3 is TGCAGTGCAATTTCCGGGAATACGCAGTATTTT.

This chain links TRBV19 with TRBJ1-6, with 7 bases fitting TRBD1. Germline values: CDR1 LNHDA, CDR2 SQIVND (reference sequence). This CDR3 region has 15 residues. J was trimmed by 7 bases and V by 6 bases; bases with no gene match: 9. This CDR3 reads CASRIGQAVNSPLHF. In nucleotides, the CDR3 is TGTGCCAGTAGGATCGGACAGGCTGTAAATTCACCCCTCCACTTT.